This T cell receptor (beta chain) originates from a study of blood T cell repertoires in COVID-19. In the original workflow: The authors estimated nucleated cell counts from reference gene primer amplification. The repertoire was sequenced with immunoSEQ multiplex PCR; TCRdb's copy has only in-frame clones and lacks some. That table is the source of V, J and clone size, and D and trimming were worked out from the DNA. The table includes approximately 250,000 clones, about 89% detected once. Participants, about 18 to 89 years old, spanned more than 20 US areas. V lost 3 bases to trimming and J lost 8 bases, with 23 bases between them. Germline CDR1 and CDR2: SQVTM and ANQGSEA. There are 16 residues in the CDR3.

This chain connects TRBV29-1 to TRBJ2-1, with D perhaps matching TRBD1 (5 bases). The origin of this receptor is a woman in her twenties or thirties who had recovered from COVID-19. Material: PBMCs or T cells enriched from blood (not recorded which). CDR3 in DNA: TGCAGCGTTGACCGCTCCCATTCATCCTGGGGCGATGAGCAGTTCTTC. Its protein is CSVDRSHSSWGDEQFF.